This TCR beta chain was identified during a study of vaccination effects on CD4 cells after COVID-19. As for the study in general: The study sampled a couple of convalescent patients 16 days and one week before vaccination. Study-level results: A shortage of convalescent patients and an absence of early post-infection timepoints characterized the study.

This clone was recorded a few times. Its antigen is not identified. ViraFEST assay sequencing came after antigen-specific CD4+ T cells were expanded with viral peptide pools. Isolating CD4+ T cells followed approximately 10 days of culture. SARS-CoV-2 infected the person between March and December 2020, as confirmed by PCR. It was on days 3 and 7 that half the medium was replaced with IL-2 medium. Generated by immunoSEQ multiplex PCR, the TCRdb table keeps only in-frame clones and is missing some. The sample has 25,000 to 35,000 clones; 72% are singletons. The V and J ends lost 3 bases and 0 bases respectively, with 12 bases between them. Per germline, CDR1 SGHDT and CDR2 YYEEEE. The CDR3 consists of 15 residues.

The receptor comes from a human donor who had a prior SARS-CoV-2 infection. This specimen consisted of CD4+ T cells from PBMCs cultured with a peptide pool, obtained before COVID-19 vaccination. V is TRBV5-6 and J is TRBJ1-2; TRBD1 is a possible D gene (5 bases). In DNA form, the CDR3 reads TGTGCCAGCAGCTCTGTGGGGGTTACTAACTATGGCTACACCTTC. This gives the protein CASSSVGVTNYGYTF. Drawing the rest from reference TRBV5-6 and TRBJ1-2, the complete variable domain is DAGVTQSPTHLIKTRGQQVTLRCSPKSGHDTVSWYQQALGQGPQFIFQYYEEEERQRGNFPDRFSGHQFPNYSSELNVNALLLGDSALYLCASSSVGVTNYGYTFGSGTRLTVV.